This T cell receptor beta chain was sequenced during a study of CD8+CD57+ T cells in acquired aplastic anemia. Profiling of TCR beta VDJ combinations and CDR3 sequences used genomic DNA as template. MiXCR was run by TCRdb on the reads, yielding one entry per CDR3 protein. This sample has some 190,000 distinct CDR3 sequences, with approximately 45% found just once. Study-wide results and caveats: Patients and controls shared twenty-nine CD8+ CDR3 sequences, highly expressed in patients. The study found no significant CD8+ Simpson's diversity difference between patients and controls.

This CDR3 contains 14 residues. In germline, CDR1 is LNHDA, CDR2 SQIVND (reference sequence). On this clonotype itself: Its antigen is not known. The junction shows a germline mismatch at one end, possibly a read error.

The sequence derives from a human donor in good health. The chain is built from TRBV19 and TRBJ1-4, with D unclear. The sequenced sample consisted of sorted CD4+, CD8+, or CD8+CD57+ T cells (not recorded which) from PBMCs. This CDR3 reads CASSITGWGEKLFF. CDR3 DNA sequence: TGTGCCAGTAGTATTACGGGTTGGGGTGAAAAACTGTTCTTT.